This entry lists 16 T cell receptor beta chains sequenced from one sample in a study of cytomegalovirus exposure and HLA in healthy donors. The PCR employed 60 Vbeta primers together with 13 Jbeta primers. Libraries were prepared by immunoSEQ multiplex PCR; TCRdb keeps only in-frame clonotypes and omits some of them. This sample has some 140,000 clones, with approximately 62% found just once. Sample: PBMCs. These receptors came from a human donor in good health.

The chain combines TRBV4-1 with TRBJ1-6, with 7 bases that match TRBD1. Germline V gene data show CDR1 as MGHRA and CDR2 as YSYEKL. The CDR3 covers 15 residues. J was trimmed by 7 bases and V by 1 base; bases with no gene match: 4. The CDR3 here is CASSQGRDSNSPLHF. DNA for the CDR3: TGCGCCAGCAGCCAAGGCCGGGACAGCAATTCACCCCTCCACTTT.

In its sample, this clone was seen once. The chain couples TRBV9 to TRBJ2-1; TRBD1 matches 7 bases. Germline V gene data show CDR1 as SGDLS and CDR2 as YYNGEE. The CDR3 consists of 16 residues. Losses at the gene ends were 3 bases for V and 0 bases for J; bases not matched to a gene: 6. CDR3 protein: CASSAPGTVSYNEQFF. The CDR3 region has the DNA TGTGCCAGCAGCGCCCCCGGGACAGTCTCCTACAATGAGCAGTTCTTC.

The chain carries TRBV5-1 and TRBJ2-3, with 10 bases fitting TRBD2. Trimming cost V 0 bases and J 2 bases; bases outside gene matches: 9. The CDR3 runs 18 residues. Per germline, CDR1 SGHRS and CDR2 YFSETQ. DNA for the CDR3: TGCGCCAGCAGCTTGGAGCCCCGGACTAGCGGAATCACAGATACGCAGTATTTT. Amino acid sequence: CASSLEPRTSGITDTQYF.

J is TRBJ2-1 and V is TRBV9, with 10 bases identical to TRBD2. The CDR3 is made up of 17 amino acids. The J segment lost 4 bases and the V segment lost 4 bases, leaving 11 bases of the junction unmatched. CDR1 SGDLS and CDR2 YYNGEE come from the germline V gene. CDR3: CASSPRTSGTIYNEQFF. The CDR3 DNA reads as TGTGCCAGCAGCCCCCGGACTAGCGGAACCATTTACAATGAGCAGTTCTTC.

The CDR3, as DNA: TGTGCCAGCAGCCGCGTGGGAGTTTCAGTGGCCGGGGAGCTGTTTTTT. This codes for CASSRVGVSVAGELFF. The gene calls are TRBV5-4 and TRBJ2-2; a possible D gene is TRBD2 (5 bases). The V and J ends lost 4 bases and 6 bases respectively, with 19 bases between them. This CDR3 comprises 16 residues. Germline V gene data show CDR1 as SGHNT and CDR2 as YYREEE (reference sequence).

This chain uses TRBV9 with TRBJ2-7, with 9 positions matching TRBD1. V was pared by 0 bases and J by 1 base, with 23 bases of the junction left unmatched. The CDR3 has 22 amino acids. Germline assignment: CDR1 SGDLS and CDR2 YYNGEE. The CDR3, as DNA: TGTGCCAGCAGCGTAGCTACGGGGAGGGACAGGGCATGCCCGGAACCATCCTACGAGCAGTACTTC. Protein sequence: CASSVATGRDRACPEPSYEQYF.

This chain connects TRBV7-2 to TRBJ2-1, with 9 bases fitting TRBD2. V shed 3 bases, J shed 6 bases, and the junction held 6 bases outside the gene matches. CDR1 is SGHTA and CDR2 is FQGNSA in the germline V gene. This CDR3 contains 15 residues. The CDR3: CASSFSGSLVNEQFF. The DNA of the CDR3 is TGTGCCAGCAGCTTTAGCGGGAGTCTTGTCAATGAGCAGTTCTTC.

The J gene is TRBJ2-7, the V gene TRBV2; TRBD2 matches 9 bases. Germline V gene data show CDR1 as SNHLY and CDR2 as FYNNEI. This CDR3 region has 15 residues. With V trimmed by 5 bases and J by 4 bases, 9 bases remained unmatched. The CDR3 spells CASSRGGSGRYEQYF. In DNA, the CDR3 is TGTGCCAGCAGTCGAGGTGGTAGCGGGAGATACGAGCAGTACTTC.

The V gene is TRBV19, the J gene TRBJ1-5; the D gene is possibly TRBD1 (5 bases). V was trimmed by 6 bases and J by 0 bases, leaving 12 bases between them. This CDR3 contains 15 residues. Per germline, CDR1 LNHDA and CDR2 SQIVND (reference sequence). CDR3 DNA: TGTGCCAGTAGATACAGGCGGGATAGCAATCAGCCCCAGCATTTT. It codes for CASRYRRDSNQPQHF.

V usage is TRBV5-4 and J usage is TRBJ1-4, with 10 bases identical to TRBD1. The J segment lost 8 bases and the V segment lost 3 bases, leaving 7 bases of the junction unmatched. CDR1 and CDR2 (germline): SGHNT, YYREEE (reference sequence). The CDR3 covers 15 residues. In DNA form, the CDR3 reads TGTGCCAGCAGCTCTCCCGGGACAGGGGTGGAAAAACTGTTTTTT. Translated, it gives CASSSPGTGVEKLFF.

V is TRBV7-3 and J is TRBJ2-7; 9 positions match TRBD2. Germline trimming cut 6 bases from V and 2 bases from J; bases unmatched to any gene: 8. This CDR3 contains 15 residues. Germline V gene data show CDR1 as SGHTA and CDR2 as FQGTGA. The CDR3 reads CASSSGLAPAYEQYF. CDR3 sequence (DNA): TGTGCCAGCAGTTCCGGACTAGCGCCGGCCTACGAGCAGTACTTC.

This chain connects TRBV5-1 to TRBJ2-5; TRBD2 matches at 16 bases. Germline V gives CDR1 SGHRS, CDR2 YFSETQ. V lost 4 bases, J lost 4 bases, and 4 bases stayed unmatched. The CDR3 runs 16 residues. CDR3 amino acids: CASSTGTSGRVETQYF. The DNA of the CDR3 is TGCGCCAGCAGCACAGGGACTAGCGGGAGGGTAGAGACCCAGTACTTC.

The chain joins TRBV6-5 to TRBJ2-7; 9 bases fit TRBD1. With V trimmed by 10 bases and J by 3 bases, 7 bases remained unmatched. Germline V gene sequence: CDR1 MNHEY, CDR2 SVGAGI. The CDR3 runs to 13 residues. CDR3: CATLGQGFYEQYF. The CDR3 DNA sequence: TGTGCCACTCTCGGACAGGGGTTCTACGAGCAGTACTTC.

The J gene is TRBJ1-5, the V gene TRBV2, with a weak D call TRBD1 (6 bases). The CDR3 sequence is 15 residues long. The V and J ends lost 3 bases and 3 bases respectively, with 12 bases between them. The germline CDR1 and CDR2 sequences are SNHLY and FYNNEI. For the CDR3, the DNA is TGTGCCAGCAGTGAGGGCAGGGGAGACAATCAGCCCCAGCATTTT. Translating gives CASSEGRGDNQPQHF.

The CDR3 here is CASSQDNRADYGYTF. In DNA form, the CDR3 reads TGCGCCAGCAGCCAAGATAACAGGGCCGATTATGGCTACACCTTC. This chain links TRBV4-1 with TRBJ1-2; TRBD1 is a possible D gene (6 bases). V was cut by 0 bases and J by 5 bases, with 13 bases left in between. CDR1 MGHRA and CDR2 YSYEKL come from the germline V gene. This CDR3 region has 15 residues.

This clone was picked up a small number of times. The J gene is TRBJ1-1, the V gene TRBV5-1; D might be TRBD1 (5 bases). Germline V gives CDR1 SGHRS, CDR2 YFSETQ. This CDR3 comprises 15 residues. Between the trimmed V and J ends, which lost 0 bases and 7 bases, there was a span of 16 bases. The DNA for the CDR3 is TGCGCCAGCAGCTTGGAGGCAGACCCGGGGGGTGAAGCTTTCTTT. It yields the protein CASSLEADPGGEAFF.